The present entry profiles one T cell receptor (beta chain) with its context. This entry is derived from a study of Ad26.COV2.S vaccination and SARS-CoV-2 variants. Libraries were prepared by immunoSEQ multiplex PCR; TCRdb keeps only in-frame clonotypes and omits some of them. The sample shows approximately 410,000 clones, around 92% of them seen only once. Sample treatment: 15 to 20 received Ad26.COV2.S at low or high dose, single or two shots; about 5 received placebo; per-sample allocation not given. Collection of samples fell on day 63 after the first vaccine or placebo injection. The sequence came from a person aged 18 to 65 who received the Ad26.COV2.S COVID-19 vaccine or a placebo. The sequencing here drew on peripheral blood, taken in a trial of Ad26.COV2.S vaccine versus placebo.

The CDR3 protein is CASSFGQGNTEAFF. DNA for the CDR3: TGTGCCAGCAGTTTCGGACAGGGGAACACTGAAGCTTTCTTT. The rearrangement joins TRBV5-5 to TRBJ1-1; TRBD1 matches 8 bases. V trimming: 5 bases; J trimming: 1 base; junction bases outside the gene matches: 4. This CDR3 is built from 14 residues. Looked up from germline, CDR1 is SGHKS and CDR2 is YYEKEE (reference sequence). The variable domain in full, completed from reference TRBV5-5 and TRBJ1-1, reads DAGVTQSPTHLIKTRGQQVTLRCSPISGHKSVSWYQQVLGQGPQFIFQYYEKEERGRGNFPDRFSARQFPNYSSELNVNALLLGDSALYLCASSFGQGNTEAFFGQGTRLTVV.